Listed below are T cell receptor beta chains from one sample, sequenced in a study of blood T cell repertoires in COVID-19. Profiled with immunoSEQ multiplex PCR; TCRdb holds only in-frame clones, not every one. Of around 190,000 clones listed, roughly 79% are singletons. The sample was peripheral blood. These receptors all stem from a woman in her thirties or forties with COVID-19, enrolled during active disease. Both conserved end residues are part of each CDR3. A D gene is named only where the DNA matches it firmly. Only some rows state a clone size, as once, few, many or a class for expanded clones.

D gene	V gene	J gene	clone size	CDR3 protein	CDR3 DNA
NA	TRBV7-8	TRBJ2-3	few	CASSSRPRASTDTQYF	TGTGCCAGCAGCTCCCGTCCGCGGGCGAGCACAGATACGCAGTATTTT
TRBD1	TRBV19	TRBJ1-5	NA	CAAGQGNQPQHF	TGTGCCGCGGGACAGGGGAATCAGCCCCAGCATTTT
NA	TRBV19	TRBJ2-1	NA	CASSRGRYNEQFF	TGTGCCAGTAGTCGGGGGAGATACAATGAGCAGTTCTTC
TRBD1	TRBV7-9	TRBJ2-2	many	CASRTGGYTGELFF	TGTGCCAGCCGTACAGGGGGATACACCGGGGAGCTGTTTTTT
TRBD1	TRBV15	TRBJ1-2	NA	CATTTDRGLGYGYTF	TGTGCCACCACTACCGACAGGGGCCTTGGTTATGGCTACACCTTC
TRBD1	TRBV3-1/TRBV3-2	TRBJ1-5	NA	CASSPRQGNQPQHF	TGTGCCAGCAGCCCCAGACAGGGTAATCAGCCCCAGCATTTT
TRBD1	TRBV4-1	TRBJ2-2	NA	CASSYTWDSSPGELFF	TGCGCCAGCAGCTATACATGGGACAGTTCCCCCGGGGAGCTGTTTTTT
NA	TRBV11-2	TRBJ1-1	NA	CASSLIAEAFF	TGTGCCAGCAGCTTAATAGCTGAAGCTTTCTTT
NA	TRBV7-9	TRBJ2-7	many	CASSLVGEQYF	TGTGCCAGCAGCTTAGTCGGGGAGCAGTACTTC
NA	TRBV30	TRBJ2-2	NA	CAWNHRASIGGELFF	TGTGCCTGGAATCATCGGGCTAGCATAGGCGGGGAGCTGTTTTTT
NA	TRBV6-6	TRBJ2-5	NA	CASSSPGGDKETQYF	TGTGCCAGCAGCTCTCCGGGGGGCGATAAGGAGACCCAGTACTTC
TRBD1	TRBV19	TRBJ1-5	NA	CATSGQVSNQPQHF	TGTGCCACCTCGGGACAGGTCAGCAATCAGCCCCAGCATTTT
NA	TRBV7-3	TRBJ1-6	NA	CASSNGVNSPLHF	TGTGCCAGCAGCAACGGGGTTAATTCACCCCTCCACTTT
TRBD1	TRBV9	TRBJ2-1	NA	CASSVGQGGFGEQFF	TGTGCCAGCAGCGTTGGACAGGGCGGTTTTGGTGAGCAGTTCTTC